Sequencing of this T cell receptor beta chain was carried out in a study of prognosis after radiotherapy for stage I lung cancer. This clonotype occurred many times. Trimming left V 5 bases short and J 3 bases short, with 10 bases between. This CDR3 is 13 amino acids long. CDR1 and CDR2 (germline): SEHNR, FQNEAQ (reference sequence). Two-round multiplex PCR on genomic DNA was the method by which TCR beta CDR3 was amplified. Round one of PCR was performed, and it used primers specific to each TRBV and TRBJ gene. TCRdb redid the calling of the multiplex PCR reads with MiXCR, one entry per CDR3 protein. The table lists about 34,000 distinct CDR3 sequences, approximately 32% of them singletons, with around 30% in the top ten.

The source of this sequence is a donor aged 50 or older with non-small cell lung cancer. Sequencing used PBMCs, obtained before or after stereotactic body radiation therapy (not recorded which). The J gene is TRBJ2-5, the V gene TRBV7-9; tentatively, D is TRBD2 (5 bases). CDR3 protein: CASSLDGKETQYF. CDR3 DNA sequence: TGTGCCAGCAGCCTCGACGGGAAAGAGACCCAGTACTTC.